This entry concerns a single T cell receptor beta chain. What it recognizes is unknown. Generated by immunoSEQ multiplex PCR, the TCRdb table keeps only in-frame clones and is missing some. The sample records about 2,500,000 clones, approximately 90% being singletons. The data stem from a study of shared clonotypes between healthy human individuals. Findings and caveats of the study: Represented diversity (both genetic and exposure-history) was limited by the small number of donors. Incomplete sequencing of sorted subsets was indicated by rarefaction despite large depth. What naive subsets generally showed was a larger estimated richness than memory subsets showed.

The J segment lost 2 bases and the V segment lost 4 bases, leaving 10 bases of the junction unmatched. Germline CDR1 reads MNHEY; CDR2 reads SMNVEV (reference sequence). The CDR3 length is 17 residues. This receptor was taken from a man in his late teens or twenties in good health. The sequenced sample consisted of naive CD4+ T cells sorted from blood. Subset indicated: CD45RA+ positively selected. This rearrangement joins TRBV27 to TRBJ2-1, with 8 bases lining up with TRBD2. The CDR3 DNA sequence: TGTGCCAGCAGTTCACTCTTTAGCGGGGACCCCTACAATGAGCAGTTCTTC. It codes for CASSSLFSGDPYNEQFF.